These 4 T cell receptor beta chains originate from one sample sequenced in a study of T-cell memory formation after mild COVID-19. TCRdb re-analysed the 5' RACE reads in MiXCR, keeping a single row per CDR3 protein. The sample records 400,000 to 500,000 distinct CDR3 sequences, roughly a quarter being singletons. Input material: PBMCs or a T cell subset sorted from them (not recorded which). Receptors originate from an adult woman who had mild COVID-19 (a few samples of this study predate the infection). Cell type and time point are not known.

The chain uses TRBV20-1 and TRBJ1-2; no clear D gene. The V end lost 3 bases, the J end lost 6 bases, and 14 bases lay between the germline ends. The length of the CDR3 is 13 residues. The V gene's germline CDR1 is DFQATT and CDR2 SNEGSKA (reference sequence). The CDR3 sequence is CSARSRESNGYTF. The CDR3 nucleotides are TGCAGTGCTAGGTCGAGGGAATCCAATGGCTACACCTTC.

The genes are TRBV12-3 or TRBV12-4 and TRBJ1-1; 8 bases are a match to TRBD1. The CDR3 loop spans 14 amino acids. The ends lost 7 bases at V and 1 base at J; junction bases unmatched: 5. Here the CDR3 reads CASIPQGANTEAFF. Here the CDR3 DNA reads TGTGCCAGCATCCCCCAGGGGGCGAACACTGAAGCTTTCTTT.

The J gene is TRBJ2-6, the V gene TRBV6-5, with 10 bases aligning to TRBD1. V dropped 6 bases and J dropped 4; count of bases not matched to a gene: 15. This CDR3 is built from 19 residues. The germline gives CDR1 MNHEY, CDR2 SVGAGI. The CDR3 is CASSPDRGLTRVGANVLTF. CDR3 in DNA: TGTGCCAGCAGCCCGGACAGGGGGTTAACTCGCGTGGGGGCCAACGTCCTGACTTTC.

CDR3 DNA: TGTGCCAGCAGCGGGTACAGTACGTCCTCAGTCGAGCAGTACTTC. Translated, it gives CASSGYSTSSVEQYF. V gene TRBV5-5 combines with J gene TRBJ2-7; the D is unclear. Trimming removed 4 bases at V and 6 bases at J, with 20 bases between. This CDR3 comprises 15 residues. The germline V gene encodes CDR1 SGHKS and CDR2 YYEKEE (reference sequence). The complete variable domain, with remaining parts taken from reference TRBV5-5 and TRBJ2-7, reads DAGVTQSPTHLIKTRGQQVTLRCSPISGHKSVSWYQQVLGQGPQFIFQYYEKEERGRGNFPDRFSARQFPNYSSELNVNALLLGDSALYLCASSGYSTSSVEQYFGPGTRLTVT.